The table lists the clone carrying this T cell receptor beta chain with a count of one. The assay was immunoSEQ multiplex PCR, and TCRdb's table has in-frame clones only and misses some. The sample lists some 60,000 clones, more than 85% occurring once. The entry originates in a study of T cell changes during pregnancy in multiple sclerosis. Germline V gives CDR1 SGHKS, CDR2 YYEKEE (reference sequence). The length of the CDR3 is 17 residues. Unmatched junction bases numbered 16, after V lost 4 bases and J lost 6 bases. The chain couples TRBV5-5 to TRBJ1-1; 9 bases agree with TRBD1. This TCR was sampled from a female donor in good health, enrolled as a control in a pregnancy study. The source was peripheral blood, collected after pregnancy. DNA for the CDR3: TGTGCCAGCAGCGACCAACAGGGGGCGCGGAAAGGCGCTGAAGCTTTCTTT. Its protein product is CASSDQQGARKGAEAFF.